The rows below give T cell receptor beta chains drawn from one sample of a study of CD8 T cells in Susac syndrome. In TCRdb, the immunoSEQ multiplex PCR reads were re-called with MiXCR into one record per CDR3 protein. The sample records about 150,000 distinct CDR3 sequences, roughly 96% being singletons. The sample consisted of CD4+ T cells from PBMCs. The receptors shown here come from a human donor with Susac syndrome. Each CDR3 is given with its conserved first and last residue. D genes are given only for firm matches.

V gene,J gene,D gene,CDR3 DNA,CDR3 protein
TRBV20-1,TRBJ2-5,.,TGCAGTGCTCCTCAAACTATAGGGACCCAGTACTTC,CSAPQTIGTQYF
TRBV5-4,TRBJ1-2,.,TGTGCCAGCACCCGGCATGGCCGAGACTATGGCTACACCTTC,CASTRHGRDYGYTF
TRBV7-9,TRBJ2-6,TRBD1,TGTGCCAGCAGCCTGCCCTTAGGGACAGTCAGCTCTGGGGCCAACGTCCTGACTTTC,CASSLPLGTVSSGANVLTF
TRBV29-1,TRBJ1-1,.,TGCAGCGTTGAAGTCCTCCGGGGGAACACTGAAGCTTTCTTT,CSVEVLRGNTEAFF
TRBV4-1,TRBJ2-3,TRBD2,TGCGCCAGCAGCCTAGCTAGCGGGGGGGGATTCACAGATACGCAGTATTTT,CASSLASGGGFTDTQYF
TRBV5-6,TRBJ2-5,.,TGTGCCAGCAGCTTGGCTACGGAGACCCAGTACTTC,CASSLATETQYF
TRBV2,TRBJ1-2,.,TGTGCCAGCAGTGAAGCGTCCGGGGGCTACACCTTC,CASSEASGGYTF
TRBV1,TRBJ2-2,.,TGCACCAGATGGGGTCACCGCGAAGGACACCCCACCGGGGAGCTGTTTTTT,CTRWGHREGHPTGELFF
TRBV18,TRBJ1-1,TRBD1,TGTGCCAGCTCACTTCTGGACAGGGGTGGACGCACTGAAGCTTTCTTT,CASSLLDRGGRTEAFF
TRBV5-1,TRBJ2-4,.,TGCGCCAGCAGCTTGGAACCCTCAACGGACATTCAGTACTTC,CASSLEPSTDIQYF
TRBV15,TRBJ2-3,.,TGTGCCACCAGCAGAGGGAGGTCCGGGGGTGCAGATACGCAGTATTTT,CATSRGRSGGADTQYF
TRBV18,TRBJ2-2,TRBD2,TGTGCCAGCTCACCGACACTAGCGGGGGAACTCACCGGGGAGCTGTTTTTT,CASSPTLAGELTGELFF
TRBV20-1,TRBJ2-5,TRBD1,TGCAGTGCTAGACCCACAGGGGAAGAGACCCAGTACTTC,CSARPTGEETQYF
TRBV5-1,TRBJ2-1,.,TGCGCCAGCAGGCGTTCCTCGACAGGTAGCTCCTACAATGAGCAGTTCTTC,CASRRSSTGSSYNEQFF
TRBV6-5,TRBJ1-2,.,TGTGCCAGCGGGATATCAGGCTCAGAGGGCTACACCTTC,CASGISGSEGYTF
TRBV7-8,TRBJ1-2,.,TGTGCCAGCAGCTCAGGGGTTGGCTACACCTTC,CASSSGVGYTF
TRBV6-5,TRBJ1-1,.,TGTGCCAGCAGTTACGAATGGCGGAGATACACTGAAGCTTTCTTT,CASSYEWRRYTEAFF
TRBV13,TRBJ2-7,TRBD1,TGTGCCAGCAGTCAAACCCTAACCCGGGACAGCGTCGAGGACTCCTACGAGCAGTACTTC,CASSQTLTRDSVEDSYEQYF